This TCR beta chain was recovered during a study of metastatic and nonmetastatic thyroid tumors. Background on the study: Repertoires from blood and tumor or nodule tissue of malignant and benign thyroid patients were compared. Findings of the study overall: Benign nodules reportedly had significantly lower TCR beta diversity than malignant thyroid tumors in blood and tumor.

CDR3 length: 13 residues. From germline, CDR1 is DFQATT and CDR2 SNEGSKA (reference sequence). The V and J ends lost 7 bases and 1 base, in that order; junction bases with no gene match: 3. TCRdb called clones again from the PCR reads with MiXCR. The table shows 15,000 or so clones, with about 12% occurring only once. The table lists this clone with many counts. Its antigen is not identified. Patients underwent thyroid surgery, and none had received any treatment before it. The material sequenced was tumor tissue. The receptor comes from a female donor with papillary thyroid cancer or a benign thyroid nodule (not recorded which). Some clones in this sample may be carry-over from other donors' samples. The chain couples TRBV20-1 to TRBJ2-5; 10 nucleotides agree with TRBD2. The DNA of the CDR3 is TGCAGTGTCCTAGCGGGAGTCCAAGAGACCCAGTACTTC. Protein: CSVLAGVQETQYF.